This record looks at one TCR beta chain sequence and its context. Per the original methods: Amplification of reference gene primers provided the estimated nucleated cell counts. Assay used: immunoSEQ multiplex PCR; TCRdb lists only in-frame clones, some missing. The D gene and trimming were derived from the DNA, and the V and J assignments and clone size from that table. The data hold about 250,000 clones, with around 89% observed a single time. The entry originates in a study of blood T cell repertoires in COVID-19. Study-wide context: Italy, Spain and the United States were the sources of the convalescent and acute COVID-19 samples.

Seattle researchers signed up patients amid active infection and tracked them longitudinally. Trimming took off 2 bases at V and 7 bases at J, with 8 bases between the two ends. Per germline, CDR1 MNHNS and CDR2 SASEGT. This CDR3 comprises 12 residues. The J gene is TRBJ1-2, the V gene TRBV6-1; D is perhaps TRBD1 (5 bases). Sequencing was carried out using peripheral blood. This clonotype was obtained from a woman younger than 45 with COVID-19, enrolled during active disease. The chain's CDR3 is CASSELGGGYTF. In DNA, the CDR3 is TGTGCCAGCAGTGAATTGGGGGGTGGCTACACCTTC.